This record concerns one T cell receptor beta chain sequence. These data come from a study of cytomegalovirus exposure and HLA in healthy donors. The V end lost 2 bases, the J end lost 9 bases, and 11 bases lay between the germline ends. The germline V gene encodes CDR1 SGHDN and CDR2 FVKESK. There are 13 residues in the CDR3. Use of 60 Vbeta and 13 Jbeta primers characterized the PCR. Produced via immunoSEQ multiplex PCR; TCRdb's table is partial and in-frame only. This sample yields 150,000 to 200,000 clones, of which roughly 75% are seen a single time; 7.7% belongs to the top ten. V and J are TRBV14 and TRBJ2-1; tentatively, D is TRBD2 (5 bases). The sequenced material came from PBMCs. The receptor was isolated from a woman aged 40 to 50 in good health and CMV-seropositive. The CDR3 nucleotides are TGTGCCAGCAGCCAACTTAGTGCGGGTGAGCAGTTCTTC. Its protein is CASSQLSAGEQFF.